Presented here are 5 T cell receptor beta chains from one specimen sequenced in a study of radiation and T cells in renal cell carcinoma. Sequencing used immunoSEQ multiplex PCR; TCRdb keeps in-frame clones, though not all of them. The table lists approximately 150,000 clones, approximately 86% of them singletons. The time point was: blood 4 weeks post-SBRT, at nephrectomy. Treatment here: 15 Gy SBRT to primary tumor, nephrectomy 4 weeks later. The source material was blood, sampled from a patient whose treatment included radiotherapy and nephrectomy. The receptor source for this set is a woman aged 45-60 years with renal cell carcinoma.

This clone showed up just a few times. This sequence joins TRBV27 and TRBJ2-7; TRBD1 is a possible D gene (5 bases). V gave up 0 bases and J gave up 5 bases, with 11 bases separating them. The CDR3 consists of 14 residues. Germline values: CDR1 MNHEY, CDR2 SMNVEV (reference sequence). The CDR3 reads CASSLSVAGNEQYF. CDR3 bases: TGTGCCAGCAGTTTATCGGTAGCAGGGAACGAGCAGTACTTC.

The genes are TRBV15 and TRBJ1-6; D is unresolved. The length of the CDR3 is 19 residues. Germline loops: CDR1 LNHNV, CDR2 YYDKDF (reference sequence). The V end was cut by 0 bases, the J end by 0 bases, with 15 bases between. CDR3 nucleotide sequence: TGTGCCACCAGCAGAGATCTAGAGCAAGCAAGCTCCTATAATTCACCCCTCCACTTT. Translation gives CATSRDLEQASSYNSPLHF.

The CDR3 region has the DNA TGTGCCAGCAGTGCCTCTGGAGCCGCCTACGAGCAGTACTTC. Its translation is CASSASGAAYEQYF. The chain couples TRBV6-5 to TRBJ2-7, with unresolved D. Germline V gene data show CDR1 as MNHEY and CDR2 as SVGAGI. The CDR3 spans 14 residues. Between the trimmed V and J ends, which lost 5 bases and 2 bases, there was a span of 13 bases.

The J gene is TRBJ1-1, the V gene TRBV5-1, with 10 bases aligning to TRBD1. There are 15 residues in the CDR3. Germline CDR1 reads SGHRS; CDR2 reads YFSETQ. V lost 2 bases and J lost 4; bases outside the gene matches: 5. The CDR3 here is CASSLGRTGGTEAFF. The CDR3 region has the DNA TGCGCCAGCAGCTTAGGCCGGACAGGGGGCACTGAAGCTTTCTTT. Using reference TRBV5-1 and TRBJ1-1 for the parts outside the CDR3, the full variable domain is KAGVTQTPRYLIKTRGQQVTLSCSPISGHRSVSWYQQTPGQGLQFLFEYFSETQRNKGNFPGRFSGRQFSNSRSEMNVSTLELGDSALYLCASSLGRTGGTEAFFGQGTRLTVV.

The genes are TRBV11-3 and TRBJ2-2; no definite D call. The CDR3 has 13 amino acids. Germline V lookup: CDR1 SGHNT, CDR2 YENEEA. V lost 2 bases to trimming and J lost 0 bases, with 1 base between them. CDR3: CASSLTNTGELFF. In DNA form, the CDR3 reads TGTGCCAGCAGCTTAACGAACACCGGGGAGCTGTTTTTT. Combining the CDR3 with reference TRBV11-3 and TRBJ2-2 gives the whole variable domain EAGVVQSPRYKIIEKKQPVAFWCNPISGHNTLYWYLQNLGQGPELLIRYENEEAVDDSQLPKDRFSAERLKGVDSTLKIQPAELGDSAVYLCASSLTNTGELFFGEGSRLTVL.